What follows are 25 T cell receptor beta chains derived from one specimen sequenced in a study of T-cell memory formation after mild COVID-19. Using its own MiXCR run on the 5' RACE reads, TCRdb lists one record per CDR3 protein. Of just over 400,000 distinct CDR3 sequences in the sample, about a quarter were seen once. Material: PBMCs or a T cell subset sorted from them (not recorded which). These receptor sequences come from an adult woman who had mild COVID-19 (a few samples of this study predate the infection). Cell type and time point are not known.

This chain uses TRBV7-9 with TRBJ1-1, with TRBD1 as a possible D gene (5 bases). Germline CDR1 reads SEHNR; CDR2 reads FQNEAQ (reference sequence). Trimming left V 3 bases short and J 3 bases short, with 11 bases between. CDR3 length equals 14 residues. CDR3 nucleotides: TGTGCCAGCAGCTTTCATCAGGGTGACACTGAAGCTTTCTTT. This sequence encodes CASSFHQGDTEAFF. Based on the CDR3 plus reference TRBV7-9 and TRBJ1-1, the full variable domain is DTGVSQNPRHKITKRGQNVTFRCDPISEHNRLYWYRQTLGQGPEFLTYFQNEAQLEKSRLLSDRFSAERPKGSFSTLEIQRTEQGDSAMYLCASSFHQGDTEAFFGQGTRLTVV.

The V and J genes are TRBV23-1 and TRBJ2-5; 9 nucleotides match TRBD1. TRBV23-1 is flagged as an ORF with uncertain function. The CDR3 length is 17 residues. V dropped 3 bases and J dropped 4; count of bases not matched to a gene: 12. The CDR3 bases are TGCGCCAGCAGTCATTGGGACAGGGTTCGGGGTGGAGAGACCCAGTACTTC. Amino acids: CASSHWDRVRGGETQYF.

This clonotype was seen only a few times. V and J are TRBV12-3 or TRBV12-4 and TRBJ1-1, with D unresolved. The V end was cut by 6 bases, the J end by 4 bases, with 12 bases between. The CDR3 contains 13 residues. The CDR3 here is CASSAEARTEAFF. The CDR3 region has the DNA TGTGCCAGCAGCGCGGAAGCTCGCACTGAAGCTTTCTTT.

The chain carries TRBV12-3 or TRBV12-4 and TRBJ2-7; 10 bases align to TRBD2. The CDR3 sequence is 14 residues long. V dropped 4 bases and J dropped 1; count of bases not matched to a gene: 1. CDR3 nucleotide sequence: TGTGCCAGCAGTTCACTAGCGGGATCCTACGAGCAGTACTTC. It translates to CASSSLAGSYEQYF.

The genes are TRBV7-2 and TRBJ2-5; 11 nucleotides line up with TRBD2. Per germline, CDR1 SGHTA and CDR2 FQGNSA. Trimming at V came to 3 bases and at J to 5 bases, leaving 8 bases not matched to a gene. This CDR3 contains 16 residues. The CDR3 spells CASSFYSGGAVETQYF. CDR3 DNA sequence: TGTGCCAGCAGCTTTTATAGCGGGGGGGCCGTGGAGACCCAGTACTTC.

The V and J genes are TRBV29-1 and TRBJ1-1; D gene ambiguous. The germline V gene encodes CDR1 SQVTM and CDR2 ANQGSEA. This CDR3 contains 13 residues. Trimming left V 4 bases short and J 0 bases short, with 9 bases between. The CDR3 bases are TGCAGCGTTGCCAATACTTTGAACACTGAAGCTTTCTTT. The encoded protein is CSVANTLNTEAFF.

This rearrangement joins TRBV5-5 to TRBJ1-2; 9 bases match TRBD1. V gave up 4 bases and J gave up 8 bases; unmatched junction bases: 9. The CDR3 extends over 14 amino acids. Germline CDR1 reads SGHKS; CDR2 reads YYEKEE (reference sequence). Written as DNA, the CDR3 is TGTGCCAGCAGCGCCCCGGGACAGGGAGGCGGCTACACCTTC. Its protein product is CASSAPGQGGGYTF.

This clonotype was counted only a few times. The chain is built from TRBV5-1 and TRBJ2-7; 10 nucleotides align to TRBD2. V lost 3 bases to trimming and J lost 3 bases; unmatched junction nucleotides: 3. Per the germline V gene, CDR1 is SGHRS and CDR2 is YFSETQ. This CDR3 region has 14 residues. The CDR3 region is CASSSWTSGYEQYF. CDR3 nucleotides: TGCGCCAGCAGCTCCTGGACTAGCGGCTACGAGCAGTACTTC.

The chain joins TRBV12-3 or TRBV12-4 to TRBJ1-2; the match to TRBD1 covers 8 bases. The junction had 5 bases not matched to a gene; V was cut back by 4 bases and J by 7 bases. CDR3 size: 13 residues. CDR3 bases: TGTGCCAGCAGTTCCCGGACAGGGAGTGGCTACACCTTC. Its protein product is CASSSRTGSGYTF.

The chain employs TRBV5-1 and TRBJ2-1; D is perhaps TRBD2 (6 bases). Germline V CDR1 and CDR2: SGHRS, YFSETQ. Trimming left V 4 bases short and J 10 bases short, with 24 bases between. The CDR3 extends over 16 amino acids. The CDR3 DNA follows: TGCGCCAGCAGCATAACACCCGGGACGGAAGGAGGGGAGCAGTTCTTC. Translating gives CASSITPGTEGGEQFF.

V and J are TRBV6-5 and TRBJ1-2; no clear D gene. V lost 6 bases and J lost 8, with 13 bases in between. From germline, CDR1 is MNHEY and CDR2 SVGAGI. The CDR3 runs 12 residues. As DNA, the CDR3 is TGTGCCAGCAGGGAGGGTCTTCGGGGCTACACCTTC. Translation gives CASREGLRGYTF.

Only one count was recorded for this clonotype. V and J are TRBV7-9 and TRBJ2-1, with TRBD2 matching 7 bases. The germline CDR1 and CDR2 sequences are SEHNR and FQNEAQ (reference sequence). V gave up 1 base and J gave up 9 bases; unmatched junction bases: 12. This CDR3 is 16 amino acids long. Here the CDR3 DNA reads TGTGCCAGCAGCTTAGGGTTTCGGGGGGAGTACTCTGAGCAGTTCTTC. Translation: CASSLGFRGEYSEQFF.

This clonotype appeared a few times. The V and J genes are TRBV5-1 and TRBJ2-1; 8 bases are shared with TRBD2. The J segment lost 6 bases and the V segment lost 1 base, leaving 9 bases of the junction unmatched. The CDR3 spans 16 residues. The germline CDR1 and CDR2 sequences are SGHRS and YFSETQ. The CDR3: CASSLRAGGVGNEQFF. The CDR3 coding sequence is TGCGCCAGCAGCTTGAGGGCGGGAGGAGTCGGCAATGAGCAGTTCTTC.

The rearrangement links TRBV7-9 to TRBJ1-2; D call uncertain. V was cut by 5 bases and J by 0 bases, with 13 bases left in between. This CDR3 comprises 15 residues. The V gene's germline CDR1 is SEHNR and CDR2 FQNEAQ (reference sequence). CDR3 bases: TGTGCCAGCAGCCAGGTTCCGGACGCTAACTATGGCTACACCTTC. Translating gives CASSQVPDANYGYTF. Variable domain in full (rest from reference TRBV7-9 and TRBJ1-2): DTGVSQNPRHKITKRGQNVTFRCDPISEHNRLYWYRQTLGQGPEFLTYFQNEAQLEKSRLLSDRFSAERPKGSFSTLEIQRTEQGDSAMYLCASSQVPDANYGYTFGSGTRLTVV.

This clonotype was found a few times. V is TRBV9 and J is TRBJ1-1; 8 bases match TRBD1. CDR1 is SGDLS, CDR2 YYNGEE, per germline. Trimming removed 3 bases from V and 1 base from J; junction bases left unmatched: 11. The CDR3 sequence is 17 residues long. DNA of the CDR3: TGTGCCAGCAGCGCCCGGACAGGGCGGGTCGGGAACACTGAAGCTTTCTTT. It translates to CASSARTGRVGNTEAFF.

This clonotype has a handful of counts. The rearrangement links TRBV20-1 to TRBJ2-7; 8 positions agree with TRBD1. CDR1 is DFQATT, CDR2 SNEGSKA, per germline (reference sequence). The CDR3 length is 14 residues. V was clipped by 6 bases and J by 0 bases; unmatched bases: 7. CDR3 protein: CSASDREASYEQYF. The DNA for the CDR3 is TGCAGTGCCTCGGACAGGGAAGCCTCCTACGAGCAGTACTTC.

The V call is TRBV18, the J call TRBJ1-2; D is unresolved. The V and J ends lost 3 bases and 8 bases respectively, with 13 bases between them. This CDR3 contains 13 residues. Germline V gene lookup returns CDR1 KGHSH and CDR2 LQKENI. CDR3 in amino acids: CASSPPQDGGYTF. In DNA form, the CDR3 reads TGTGCCAGCTCACCCCCCCAGGACGGCGGCTACACCTTC.

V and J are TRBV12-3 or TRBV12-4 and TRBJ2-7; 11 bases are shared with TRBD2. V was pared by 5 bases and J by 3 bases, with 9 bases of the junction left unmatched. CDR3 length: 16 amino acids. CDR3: CASSHLTSGGLYEQYF. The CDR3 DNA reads TGTGCCAGCAGTCACCTCACTAGCGGGGGCCTCTACGAGCAGTACTTC.

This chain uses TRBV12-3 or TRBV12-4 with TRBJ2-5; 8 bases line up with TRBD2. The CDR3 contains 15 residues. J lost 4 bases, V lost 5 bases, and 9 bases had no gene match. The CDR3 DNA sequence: TGTGCCAGCAGTCCCATTCGGGGGGGGGGAGAGACCCAGTACTTC. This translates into CASSPIRGGGETQYF.

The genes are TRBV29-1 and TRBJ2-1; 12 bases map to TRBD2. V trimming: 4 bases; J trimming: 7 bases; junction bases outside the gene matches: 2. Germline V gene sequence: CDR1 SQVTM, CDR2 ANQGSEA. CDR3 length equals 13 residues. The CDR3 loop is CSVGTSGINEQFF. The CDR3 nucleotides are TGCAGCGTTGGGACTAGCGGGATTAATGAGCAGTTCTTC.

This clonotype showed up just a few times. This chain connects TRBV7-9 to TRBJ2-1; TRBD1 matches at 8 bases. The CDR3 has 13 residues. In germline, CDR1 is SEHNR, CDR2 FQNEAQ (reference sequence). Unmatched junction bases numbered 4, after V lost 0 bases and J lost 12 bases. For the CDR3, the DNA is TGTGCCAGCAGCTTAGCGGACAGGGATTGGCAGTTCTTC. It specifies CASSLADRDWQFF. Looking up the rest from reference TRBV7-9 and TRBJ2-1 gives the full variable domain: DTGVSQNPRHKITKRGQNVTFRCDPISEHNRLYWYRQTLGQGPEFLTYFQNEAQLEKSRLLSDRFSAERPKGSFSTLEIQRTEQGDSAMYLCASSLADRDWQFFGPGTRLTVL.

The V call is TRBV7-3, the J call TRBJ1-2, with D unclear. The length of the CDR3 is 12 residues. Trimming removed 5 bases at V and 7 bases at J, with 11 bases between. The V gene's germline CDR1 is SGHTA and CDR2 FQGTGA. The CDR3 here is CASSDGLTGYTF. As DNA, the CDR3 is TGTGCCAGCAGCGATGGATTGACTGGCTACACCTTC.

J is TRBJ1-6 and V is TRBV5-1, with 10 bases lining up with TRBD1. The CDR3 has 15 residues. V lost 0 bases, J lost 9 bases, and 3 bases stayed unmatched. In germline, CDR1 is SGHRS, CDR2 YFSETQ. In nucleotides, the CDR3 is TGCGCCAGCAGCTTGGAAGGGACAGGGGTTTCACCCCTCCACTTT. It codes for CASSLEGTGVSPLHF.

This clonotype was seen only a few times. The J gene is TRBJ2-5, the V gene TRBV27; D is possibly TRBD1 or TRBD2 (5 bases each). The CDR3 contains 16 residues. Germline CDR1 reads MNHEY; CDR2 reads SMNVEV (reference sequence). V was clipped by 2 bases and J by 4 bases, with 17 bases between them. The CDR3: CASSLRGLGSPETQYF. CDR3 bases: TGTGCCAGCAGTTTACGGGGCTTGGGTAGCCCAGAGACCCAGTACTTC.

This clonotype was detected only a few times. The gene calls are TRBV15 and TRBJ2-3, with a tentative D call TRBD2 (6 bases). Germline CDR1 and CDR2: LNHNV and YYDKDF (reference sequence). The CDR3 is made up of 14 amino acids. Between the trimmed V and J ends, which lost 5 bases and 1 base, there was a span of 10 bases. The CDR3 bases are TGTGCCACCAGCCTAACGGGGGGCACAGATACGCAGTATTTT. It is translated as CATSLTGGTDTQYF.